This entry features one TCR beta chain sequence. Study processing details: Amplification of reference gene primers provided the estimated nucleated cell counts. The table came from immunoSEQ multiplex PCR; TCRdb's copy has only in-frame clones and leaves some out. The DNA was the basis for D and trimming; V, J and clone size are from that table. The table lists about 250,000 clones, about 90% of them singletons. This CDR3 contains 14 residues. CDR1 is SGHRS, CDR2 YFSETQ, per germline. V was cut by 2 bases and J by 4 bases, with 12 bases left in between. The sample belongs to a study of blood T cell repertoires in COVID-19.

V and J are TRBV5-1 and TRBJ1-1; a possible D gene is TRBD1 (6 bases). The specimen sequenced was peripheral blood. This clonotype was sampled from a man of 80 years or more with acute or convalescent COVID-19. The CDR3 nucleotides read TGCGCCAGCAGCTTACAGGGTGGAGGCACTGAAGCTTTCTTT. Translation gives CASSLQGGGTEAFF.